What follows are 26 T cell receptor beta chains derived from one specimen sequenced in a study of human T cells and chemical hapten exposure. One entry per CDR3 protein, called by TCRdb with MiXCR from the RACE reads. The table lists roughly 200,000 distinct CDR3 sequences, about 22% of them singletons. Described time point: patch test 3, about 24 weeks after DPC sensitization. The sample's treatment: therapeutic diphenylcyclopropenone sensitization with weekly scalp DPC. Specimen: whole blood, collected in connection with sensitization to the hapten diphenylcyclopropenone (DPC). Source of these receptors: a woman between 35 and 50 years old with alopecia areata. Some clones in this sample may be carry-over from other donors' samples.

Many counts were recorded for this clonotype. The rearrangement links TRBV4-3 to TRBJ2-1; D is undetermined. Between the trimmed V and J ends, which lost 1 base and 0 bases, there was a span of 7 bases. The CDR3 loop spans 15 amino acids. Germline CDR1 reads LGHNA; CDR2 reads YSLEER. In nucleotides, the CDR3 is TGCGCCAGCAGCCAAGTTCTCACCTCCTACAATGAGCAGTTCTTC. It encodes CASSQVLTSYNEQFF.

This sequence joins TRBV12-3 or TRBV12-4 and TRBJ2-2; 7 bases agree with TRBD2. Trimming removed 1 base from V and 4 bases from J; junction bases left unmatched: 3. The CDR3 is 15 amino acids. The CDR3 DNA is TGTGCCAGCAGTTTAGGCCCTAGCGGCACCGGGGAGCTGTTTTTT. This codes for CASSLGPSGTGELFF.

This chain joins TRBV21-1 and TRBJ2-4. TRBV21-1 is a documented pseudogene. This CDR3 region has 10 residues. CDR3 bases: TGTGCCAGCATAAGAGGTATGCGGTACTTC. Residues: CASIRGMRYF.

The CDR3 DNA is TGTGCCAGCAGCCAGGTTGAACAAGGGGAGACCCAGTACTTC. Amino acid sequence: CASSQVEQGETQYF. The chain employs TRBV4-2 and TRBJ2-5; unclear D gene. The V end lost 3 bases, the J end lost 5 bases, and 13 bases lay between the germline ends. Germline V gene data show CDR1 as LGHNA and CDR2 as YNFKEQ. This CDR3 is 14 amino acids long.

The chain couples TRBV6-6 to TRBJ2-1; D call uncertain. The CDR3 runs to 13 residues. Germline V gene sequence: CDR1 MNHNY, CDR2 SVGAGI (reference sequence). Trimming cost V 5 bases and J 4 bases, with 9 bases left between them. The CDR3 DNA reads TGTGCCAGCAGTCGACCGGCGTACAATGAGCAGTTCTTC. Translating gives CASSRPAYNEQFF.

The V gene is TRBV12-5, the J gene TRBJ2-1, with D maybe TRBD2 (5 bases). Germline V gives CDR1 LGHNT, CDR2 FRNRAP. Between the trimmed V and J ends, which lost 4 bases and 10 bases, there was a span of 14 bases. The CDR3 covers 13 residues. The CDR3 spells CASGSAYTGEQFF. CDR3 DNA: TGTGCTAGTGGTTCAGCCTATACGGGGGAGCAGTTCTTC. Filled out from reference TRBV12-5 and TRBJ2-1, the complete variable domain reads DARVTQTPRHKVTEMGQEVTMRCQPILGHNTVFWYRQTMMQGLELLAYFRNRAPLDDSGMPKDRFSAEMPDATLATLKIQPSEPRDSAVYFCASGSAYTGEQFFGPGTRLTVL.

The V and J genes are TRBV20-1 and TRBJ2-5; possibly TRBD2 for D (5 bases). The CDR3 spans 13 residues. CDR1 DFQATT and CDR2 SNEGSKA come from the germline V gene (reference sequence). Trimming pared 1 base from V and 2 bases from J, leaving 8 bases between. CDR3 residues: CSARGGGQETQYF. The CDR3 DNA reads as TGCAGTGCTAGAGGCGGAGGACAAGAGACCCAGTACTTC.

A few counts support this clonotype. The CDR3, as DNA: TGTGCCAGCAGCGTAGATAGCGCTGGGGGCGTGAAAGAGACCCAGTACTTC. It codes for CASSVDSAGGVKETQYF. V gene TRBV9 combines with J gene TRBJ2-5; the D gene is possibly TRBD1 (6 bases). Trimming cost V 0 bases and J 3 bases, with 18 bases left between them. There are 17 residues in the CDR3. Germline CDR1 is SGDLS and CDR2 is YYNGEE.

V usage is TRBV12-3 or TRBV12-4 and J usage is TRBJ2-3, with 10 bases that match TRBD2. Trimming cost V 6 bases and J 3 bases; bases outside gene matches: 6. The CDR3 loop spans 15 amino acids. In DNA form, the CDR3 reads TGTGCCAGCAGCCAGGGACTAGCGCCTACAGATACGCAGTATTTT. This sequence encodes CASSQGLAPTDTQYF.

This clonotype has just a few counts. The chain employs TRBV20-1 and TRBJ1-5, with D unresolved. The CDR3 is 14 residues long. CDR1 and CDR2 from the germline V gene are DFQATT and SNEGSKA (reference sequence). Trimming shortened V by 0 bases and J by 0 bases, and 6 bases separated the two germline ends. CDR3 in amino acids: CSAREPYSNQPQHF. The CDR3 DNA follows: TGCAGTGCTAGAGAACCCTATAGCAATCAGCCCCAGCATTTT.

The chain links TRBV28 to TRBJ2-1, with a tentative D call TRBD2 (6 bases). With 6 bases removed from V and 2 bases from J, the gap between germline ends came to 11 bases. CDR1 is MDHEN and CDR2 is SYDVKM in the germline V gene. There are 14 residues in the CDR3. CDR3 sequence reads: CASRSGTAYNEQFF. The CDR3 nucleotides are TGTGCCAGCAGATCCGGGACTGCCTACAATGAGCAGTTCTTC.

V is TRBV10-3 and J is TRBJ2-2; the D is unclear. V was cut by 2 bases and J by 9 bases, with 13 bases left in between. This CDR3 spans 14 amino acids. CDR1 is ENHRY and CDR2 is SYGVKD in the germline V gene. The CDR3, as DNA: TGTGCCATCAGTGAGATGACATATCCCCGGGAGCTGTTTTTT. It is translated as CAISEMTYPRELFF.

The chain uses TRBV5-8 and TRBJ2-3; D is unclear. With 4 bases removed from V and 6 bases from J, the gap between germline ends came to 15 bases. From germline, CDR1 is SGHTS and CDR2 YDEGEE. The CDR3 is made up of 14 amino acids. In DNA, the CDR3 is TGTGCCAGCAGCCCCCGGTCGCGTACGGATACGCAGTATTTT. Its translation: CASSPRSRTDTQYF.

This clonotype has a handful of counts. The chain joins TRBV29-1 to TRBJ2-7, with 16 bases lining up with TRBD2. This CDR3 comprises 14 residues. Germline CDR1 is SQVTM and CDR2 is ANQGSEA. The V gene end was trimmed by 6 bases and the J gene end by 6 bases; junction bases not matched to a gene: 5. The CDR3 spells CSVKGLAGGAEQYF. In DNA, the CDR3 is TGCAGCGTGAAGGGACTAGCGGGAGGGGCCGAGCAGTACTTC.

The chain recombines TRBV29-1 with TRBJ2-1; D gene unclear. CDR1 is SQVTM, CDR2 ANQGSEA, per germline. V dropped 3 bases and J dropped 7 bases, with 16 bases sitting between them. This CDR3 spans 14 amino acids. The CDR3 coding sequence is TGCAGCGTTGAGGGTGGCCAGCGTGTGAATGAGCAGTTCTTC. Residues: CSVEGGQRVNEQFF.

The table lists this clonotype with a few counts. The chain couples TRBV4-1 to TRBJ2-3; D gene unclear. The V gene lost 0 bases and the J gene lost 6 bases, with 7 bases spanning the gap. The CDR3 loop spans 13 amino acids. Germline lookup yields CDR1 MGHRA and CDR2 YSYEKL. The CDR3 nucleotides are TGCGCCAGCAGCCAAGAGAGCTGGGATACGCAGTATTTT. Translation gives CASSQESWDTQYF.

The chain employs TRBV20-1 and TRBJ2-1, with TRBD2 identical over 12 bases. J was trimmed by 0 bases and V by 2 bases; bases with no gene match: 5. The CDR3 runs to 17 residues. Germline-derived CDR1 and CDR2 are DFQATT and SNEGSKA (reference sequence). CDR3 DNA sequence: TGCAGTGCTAGATCTGGACTAGCGGGAAGCTCCTACAATGAGCAGTTCTTC. It encodes CSARSGLAGSSYNEQFF.

In this sample, this clonotype turned up a few times. The V and J genes are TRBV12-5 and TRBJ2-5; D remains ambiguous. Germline V gene lookup returns CDR1 LGHNT and CDR2 FRNRAP. V lost 6 bases to trimming and J lost 5 bases, with 22 bases between them. The CDR3 has 16 residues. The CDR3 region is CASGVGSFSSVETQYF. CDR3 sequence (DNA): TGTGCTAGTGGGGTGGGGTCGTTTTCCTCTGTGGAGACCCAGTACTTC.

This clonotype appeared a few times. This chain links TRBV7-3 with TRBJ2-1, with D maybe TRBD2 (6 bases). Trimming took off 1 base at V and 6 bases at J, with 19 bases between the two ends. In germline, CDR1 is SGHTA, CDR2 FQGTGA. CDR3 length: 17 residues. The CDR3 is CASSLNGGPHLFNEQFF. The CDR3 DNA reads TGTGCCAGCAGCTTAAACGGGGGACCTCACCTTTTCAATGAGCAGTTCTTC.

The table lists this clonotype with a few counts. This rearrangement joins TRBV6-5 to TRBJ2-7; 7 nucleotides line up with TRBD2. Per the germline V gene, CDR1 is MNHEY and CDR2 is SVGAGI. The CDR3 is 15 residues long. Trimming at V came to 6 bases and at J to 6 bases, leaving 14 bases not matched to a gene. CDR3 nucleotide sequence: TGTGCCAGCAGCGAACCACGTGGGGTAGCGGGCGAGCAGTACTTC. It specifies CASSEPRGVAGEQYF.

This clonotype was counted only a few times. The chain recombines TRBV24-1 with TRBJ1-4; the D is unclear. V shed 0 bases and J shed 10 bases, with 5 bases lying between them. This CDR3 spans 12 amino acids. CDR1 KGHDR and CDR2 SFDVKD come from the germline V gene. The CDR3 DNA reads as TGTGCCACCAGTGATTTGGTCGGAAAACTGTTTTTT. This sequence encodes CATSDLVGKLFF.

Only a few counts were recorded for this clonotype. The gene calls are TRBV7-9 and TRBJ2-3, with 9 bases aligning to TRBD1. J was trimmed by 8 bases and V by 4 bases; bases with no gene match: 7. CDR3 length: 14 amino acids. Germline V gene data show CDR1 as SEHNR and CDR2 as FQNEAQ (reference sequence). The CDR3 DNA reads TGTGCCAGCAGCTCGACAGGGGGAGTAGGTACGCAGTATTTT. The encoded protein is CASSSTGGVGTQYF.

The genes are TRBV4-1 and TRBJ1-1, with D unresolved. Germline CDR1 reads MGHRA; CDR2 reads YSYEKL. V shed 1 base and J shed 4 bases, with 10 bases lying between them. This CDR3 is 14 amino acids long. CDR3 in amino acids: CASSQVRVGTEAFF. For the CDR3, the DNA is TGCGCCAGCAGCCAAGTACGGGTTGGCACTGAAGCTTTCTTT.

The V gene is TRBV6-2 or TRBV6-3, the J gene TRBJ1-1, with D maybe TRBD1 (6 bases). V gave up 0 bases and J gave up 5 bases, with 16 bases separating them. Looked up from germline, CDR1 is MNHEY and CDR2 is SVGEGT. The CDR3 totals 16 residues. CDR3 sequence reads: CASSYSVTGSSTEAFF. The CDR3 DNA reads as TGTGCCAGCAGTTACTCGGTTACAGGGTCGTCGACTGAAGCTTTCTTT.

The chain employs TRBV12-3 or TRBV12-4 and TRBJ1-2, with D perhaps matching TRBD1 (6 bases). CDR3 length equals 14 residues. V was clipped by 0 bases and J by 8 bases, with 13 bases between them. The CDR3 reads CASSLAQWGRGYTF. The CDR3 nucleotides read TGTGCCAGCAGTTTAGCGCAATGGGGGCGCGGCTACACCTTC.

The chain recombines TRBV7-6 with TRBJ1-2; D is unclear. Between the trimmed V and J ends, which lost 1 base and 4 bases, there was a span of 13 bases. This CDR3 has 15 amino acids. Germline V gene lookup returns CDR1 SGHVS and CDR2 FNYEAQ. The CDR3 sequence: CASSLEAGLGYGYTF. The CDR3 DNA is TGTGCCAGCAGCTTAGAAGCGGGGTTAGGCTATGGCTACACCTTC. The full variable domain, its missing parts supplied by reference TRBV7-6 and TRBJ1-2, is GAGVSQSPRYKVTKRGQDVALRCDPISGHVSLYWYRQALGQGPEFLTYFNYEAQQDKSGLPNDRFSAERPEGSISTLTIQRTEQRDSAMYRCASSLEAGLGYGYTFGSGTRLTVV.